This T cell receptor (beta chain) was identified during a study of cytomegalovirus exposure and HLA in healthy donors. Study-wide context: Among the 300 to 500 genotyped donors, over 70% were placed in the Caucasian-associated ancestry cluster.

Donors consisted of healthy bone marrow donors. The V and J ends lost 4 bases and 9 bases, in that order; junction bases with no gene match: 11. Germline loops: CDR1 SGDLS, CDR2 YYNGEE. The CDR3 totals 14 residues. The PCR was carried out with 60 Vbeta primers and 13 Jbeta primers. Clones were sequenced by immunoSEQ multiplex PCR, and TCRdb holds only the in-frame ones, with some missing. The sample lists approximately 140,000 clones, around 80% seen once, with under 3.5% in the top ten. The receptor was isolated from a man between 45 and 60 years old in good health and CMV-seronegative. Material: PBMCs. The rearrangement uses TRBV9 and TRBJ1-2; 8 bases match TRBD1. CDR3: CASSPSGTGISYTF. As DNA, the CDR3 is TGTGCCAGCAGCCCTTCCGGGACAGGTATAAGCTACACCTTC.